A single sample is the source of the 13 T cell receptor beta chains below, sequenced in a study of blood T cell repertoires in COVID-19. The repertoire was sequenced with immunoSEQ multiplex PCR; TCRdb's copy has only in-frame clones and lacks some. The table records 250,000 to 350,000 clones, about 90% of them present only once. The sequenced material came from peripheral blood. The receptors here all came from a woman between 45 and 60 years old who had recovered from COVID-19.

This chain joins TRBV6-6 and TRBJ2-2, with unresolved D. This CDR3 region has 15 residues. The V end lost 2 bases, the J end lost 4 bases, and 11 bases lay between the germline ends. Germline CDR1 and CDR2: MNHNY and SVGAGI (reference sequence). The CDR3 region is CASSYTVRLTGELFF. The CDR3, as DNA: TGTGCCAGCAGTTACACCGTCCGACTCACCGGGGAGCTGTTTTTT.

The V call is TRBV29-1, the J call TRBJ1-1; TRBD1 agrees at 7 bases. Per the germline V gene, CDR1 is SQVTM and CDR2 is ANQGSEA. V gave up 3 bases and J gave up 0 bases; unmatched junction bases: 7. The CDR3 runs to 15 residues. Here the CDR3 reads CSVDRGWGMNTEAFF. The CDR3 DNA is TGCAGCGTTGACAGGGGGTGGGGGATGAACACTGAAGCTTTCTTT.

The chain links TRBV27 to TRBJ1-2, with 12 bases lining up with TRBD1. Looked up from germline, CDR1 is MNHEY and CDR2 is SMNVEV (reference sequence). This CDR3 has 18 amino acids. The ends lost 4 bases at V and 5 bases at J; junction bases unmatched: 14. This chain's CDR3 is CASSSAGTGGLVRYGYTF. CDR3 nucleotide sequence: TGTGCCAGCAGTTCAGCCGGGACAGGGGGCTTGGTTCGGTATGGCTACACCTTC.

Points on this clone: This sample includes further DNA sequences coding for the same CDR3. The CDR3 sequence is CASSDRTGGRTEAFF. CDR3 DNA sequence: TGTGCCAGCAGTGACAGGACAGGGGGTCGCACTGAAGCTTTCTTT. The rearrangement links TRBV2 to TRBJ1-1; 10 bases map to TRBD1. The CDR3 sequence is 15 residues long. The germline gives CDR1 SNHLY, CDR2 FYNNEI. Losses at the gene ends were 3 bases for V and 4 bases for J; bases not matched to a gene: 5.

The chain is built from TRBV11-2 and TRBJ2-3; 9 bases agree with TRBD2. V lost 8 bases, J lost 6 bases, and 24 bases stayed unmatched. In germline, CDR1 is SGHAT, CDR2 FQNNGV. This CDR3 contains 19 residues. CDR3 residues: CASAFPPNPGGGGGDTQYF. Here the CDR3 DNA reads TGTGCCAGCGCCTTCCCCCCTAACCCAGGCGGGGGGGGTGGGGATACGCAGTATTTT.

CDR3 region: CASSHRGWTGELFF. The CDR3 nucleotides read TGTGCCAGCAGTCACAGGGGTTGGACCGGGGAGCTGTTTTTT. The V gene is TRBV27, the J gene TRBJ2-2; 7 nucleotides agree with TRBD1. Unmatched junction bases numbered 5, after V lost 5 bases and J lost 5 bases. Looked up from germline, CDR1 is MNHEY and CDR2 is SMNVEV (reference sequence). This CDR3 region has 14 residues.

The rearrangement links TRBV5-1 to TRBJ2-2; a possible D gene is TRBD1 (5 bases). The CDR3 sequence is 15 residues long. Deletions cut 0 bases from V and 6 bases from J, with 12 bases between. Germline lookup yields CDR1 SGHRS and CDR2 YFSETQ. The CDR3 loop is CASSLGQRGPGELFF. For the CDR3, the DNA is TGCGCCAGCAGCTTGGGACAAAGGGGCCCCGGGGAGCTGTTTTTT.

This chain joins TRBV5-1 and TRBJ1-2; TRBD1 matches 7 bases. CDR1 and CDR2 from the germline V gene are SGHRS and YFSETQ. Losses at the gene ends were 4 bases for V and 8 bases for J; bases not matched to a gene: 11. The CDR3 is 14 amino acids. CDR3 sequence: CASSTGQLLGGYTF. CDR3 bases: TGCGCCAGCAGCACGGGACAGCTCCTGGGGGGCTACACCTTC.

CDR3 protein: CATSDPSGTSGNNEQFF. The CDR3 coding sequence is TGTGCCACCAGTGATCCCTCCGGGACTAGCGGGAACAATGAGCAGTTCTTC. The V call is TRBV24-1, the J call TRBJ2-1; 13 bases agree with TRBD2. The CDR3 has 17 residues. Germline V gives CDR1 KGHDR, CDR2 SFDVKD. Trimming removed 3 bases from V and 5 bases from J; junction bases left unmatched: 6.

The chain carries TRBV10-3 and TRBJ2-6, with TRBD1 identical over 11 bases. The CDR3 totals 17 residues. Germline lookup yields CDR1 ENHRY and CDR2 SYGVKD. V was pared by 6 bases and J by 2 bases, with 6 bases of the junction left unmatched. The CDR3 DNA reads TGTGCCATCAGCTTCGGACAGGGGGCGGCTGGGGCCAACGTCCTGACTTTC. Its protein product is CAISFGQGAAGANVLTF.

Only a few counts were recorded for this clone. The V and J genes are TRBV5-6 and TRBJ1-1, with 7 bases that match TRBD1. V gave up 3 bases and J gave up 5 bases; unmatched junction bases: 7. The CDR3 spans 14 residues. The V gene's germline CDR1 is SGHDT and CDR2 YYEEEE. CDR3 bases: TGTGCCAGCAGCTACCAACAGGGGAGGACTGAAGCTTTCTTT. Protein sequence: CASSYQQGRTEAFF. Supplemented by reference TRBV5-6 and TRBJ1-1, the full variable domain reads DAGVTQSPTHLIKTRGQQVTLRCSPKSGHDTVSWYQQALGQGPQFIFQYYEEEERQRGNFPDRFSGHQFPNYSSELNVNALLLGDSALYLCASSYQQGRTEAFFGQGTRLTVV.

V gene TRBV29-1 combines with J gene TRBJ1-3, with a tentative D call TRBD1 (6 bases). CDR1 SQVTM and CDR2 ANQGSEA come from the germline V gene. This CDR3 has 13 amino acids. Trimming took off 6 bases at V and 4 bases at J, with 13 bases between the two ends. The CDR3 here is CSVGGALGNTIYF. The CDR3 nucleotides are TGCAGCGTGGGGGGGGCCCTCGGAAACACCATATATTTT.

The chain has TRBV28 and TRBJ2-7; 7 bases align to TRBD2. Unmatched junction bases numbered 8, after V lost 8 bases and J lost 4 bases. Per the germline V gene, CDR1 is MDHEN and CDR2 is SYDVKM. The CDR3 is 13 amino acids. CDR3 bases: TGTGCCAGCCGGAAGACTAGCATGTACGAGCAGTACTTC. This codes for CASRKTSMYEQYF.